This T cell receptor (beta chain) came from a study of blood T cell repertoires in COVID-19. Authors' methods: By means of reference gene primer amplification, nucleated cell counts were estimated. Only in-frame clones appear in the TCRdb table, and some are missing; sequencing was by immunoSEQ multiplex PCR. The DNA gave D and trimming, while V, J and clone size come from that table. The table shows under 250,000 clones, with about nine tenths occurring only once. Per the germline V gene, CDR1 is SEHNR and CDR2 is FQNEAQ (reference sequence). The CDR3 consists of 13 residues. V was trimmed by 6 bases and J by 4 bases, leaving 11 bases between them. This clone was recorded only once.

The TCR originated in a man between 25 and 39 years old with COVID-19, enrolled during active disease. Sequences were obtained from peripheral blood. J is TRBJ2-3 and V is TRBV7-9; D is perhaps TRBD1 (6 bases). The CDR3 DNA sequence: TGTGCCAGCAGTTCCAACAGGGCAGATACGCAGTATTTT. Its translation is CASSSNRADTQYF.